These 26 T cell receptor beta chains were sequenced from one sample in a study of CD4 T cells in relation to SARS-CoV-2 and coronaviruses. CD4+ T cells from unexposed donors were obtained before the COVID-19 pandemic (2011-2018). Assay used: immunoSEQ multiplex PCR; TCRdb lists only in-frame clones, some missing. The sample has some 65,000 clones, around 87% seen once. The sample was memory CD4+ T cells from PBMCs. Every receptor here comes from a human donor in good health.

The chain carries TRBV2 and TRBJ2-7, with TRBD1 as a possible D gene (6 bases). CDR1 SNHLY and CDR2 FYNNEI come from the germline V gene. V lost 7 bases and J 7 bases, leaving 20 bases between the germline ends. The CDR3 contains 14 residues. The CDR3 protein is CASNRDIGGLEQYF. For the CDR3, the DNA is TGTGCCAGCAACAGGGACATTGGGGGTTTGGAGCAGTACTTC.

In regard to this clone: Other DNA sequences in the sample encode the same CDR3. CDR3 in amino acids: CASSSETQYF. The CDR3 DNA is TGTGCCAGCAGTAGTGAGACCCAGTACTTC. V is TRBV2 and J is TRBJ2-5; D uncertain. The CDR3 is made up of 10 amino acids. Germline loops: CDR1 SNHLY, CDR2 FYNNEI. V was shortened by 5 bases and J by 5 bases, with 3 bases between the two germline ends.

This clone came up once. The rearrangement joins TRBV28 to TRBJ2-7, with TRBD1 as a possible D gene (6 bases). Germline V gene data show CDR1 as MDHEN and CDR2 as SYDVKM. This CDR3 is built from 12 residues. V shed 5 bases and J shed 1 base, with 6 bases lying between them. The CDR3 DNA follows: TGTGCCAGCAGTGGACAGTCCTACGAGCAGTACTTC. Translating gives CASSGQSYEQYF.

The chain recombines TRBV7-2 with TRBJ1-2, with D possibly TRBD1 on 5 matching bases. The CDR3 extends over 14 amino acids. Trimming stripped 3 bases from V and 6 bases from J, with 14 bases between. CDR1 is SGHTA, CDR2 FQGNSA, per germline. Here the CDR3 DNA reads TGTGCCAGCAGCTTCGGACACGCCCGACATGGCTACACCTTC. Its protein product is CASSFGHARHGYTF.

The rearrangement links TRBV5-4 to TRBJ2-3, with TRBD2 identical over 14 bases. Per germline, CDR1 SGHNT and CDR2 YYREEE (reference sequence). V lost 4 bases to trimming and J lost 1 base; unmatched junction nucleotides: 5. CDR3 length equals 17 residues. CDR3 sequence: CASSTRLAGGGTDTQYF. CDR3 nucleotide sequence: TGTGCCAGCAGCACGCGACTAGCGGGGGGGGGCACAGATACGCAGTATTTT.

This clone came up a few times. J is TRBJ2-5 and V is TRBV5-1; 8 positions agree with TRBD2. Germline trimming cut 2 bases from V and 5 bases from J; bases unmatched to any gene: 2. Germline CDR1 SGHRS, CDR2 YFSETQ. The CDR3 has 13 amino acids. CDR3 loop: CASSLLADETQYF. In DNA form, the CDR3 reads TGCGCCAGCAGCTTACTAGCGGACGAGACCCAGTACTTC.

The chain combines TRBV7-2 with TRBJ2-3; 9 bases map to TRBD2. J lost 5 bases, V lost 5 bases, and 8 bases had no gene match. Germline loops: CDR1 SGHTA, CDR2 FQGNSA. The CDR3 runs to 15 residues. CDR3 bases: TGTGCCAGCAGCCTCCTAGCGGGGAGGAGAGATACGCAGTATTTT. It codes for CASSLLAGRRDTQYF.

The chain joins TRBV28 to TRBJ2-7, with unresolved D. The CDR3 is 14 residues long. In germline, CDR1 is MDHEN, CDR2 SYDVKM. V dropped 3 bases and J dropped 7 bases, with 16 bases sitting between them. The DNA for the CDR3 is TGTGCCAGCAGTTTCACAGCCTTGGGTGGGGAGCAGTACTTC. It yields the protein CASSFTALGGEQYF.

This chain joins TRBV4-3 and TRBJ1-2; the D gene is possibly TRBD1 (5 bases). The CDR3 spans 14 residues. CDR1 is LGHNA and CDR2 is YSLEER in the germline V gene. Trimming shortened V by 1 base and J by 7 bases, and 13 bases separated the two germline ends. The CDR3 here is CASSQVLGGRGYTF. CDR3 bases: TGCGCCAGCAGCCAAGTTCTGGGGGGTCGTGGCTACACCTTC.

The chain employs TRBV6-4 and TRBJ2-3, with 8 bases matching TRBD2. J gave up 6 bases and V 2 bases, and 7 bases lay outside the gene matches. The V gene's germline CDR1 is MRHNA and CDR2 SNTAGT. CDR3 size: 15 residues. The CDR3 loop reads CASSDQAGAGDTQYF. The CDR3 DNA sequence: TGTGCCAGCAGTGACCAAGCGGGGGCCGGGGATACGCAGTATTTT.

The chain carries TRBV10-3 and TRBJ2-5, with 11 positions matching TRBD1. This CDR3 is 13 amino acids long. The trim removed 7 bases at V and 5 bases at J, leaving 3 bases unmatched. Germline V gene sequence: CDR1 ENHRY, CDR2 SYGVKD. The CDR3 spells CAITRDRGETQYF. As DNA, the CDR3 is TGTGCCATCACGAGGGACAGGGGGGAGACCCAGTACTTC.

The table lists this clone with a few counts. The chain couples TRBV6-1 to TRBJ2-7; D not certain. The germline gives CDR1 MNHNS, CDR2 SASEGT. Trimming took off 3 bases at V and 3 bases at J, with 3 bases between the two ends. CDR3 size: 11 residues. DNA of the CDR3: TGTGCCAGCAGTGATATCTACGAGCAGTACTTC. Its translation: CASSDIYEQYF.

This clone appeared a few times. The rearrangement joins TRBV2 to TRBJ2-7; D not certain. V was cut by 4 bases and J by 3 bases, with 4 bases left in between. Germline loops: CDR1 SNHLY, CDR2 FYNNEI. This CDR3 has 11 amino acids. CDR3 coding DNA: TGTGCCAGCAGTGTTCGCTACGAGCAGTACTTC. This codes for CASSVRYEQYF.

The V gene is TRBV27, the J gene TRBJ2-7; D not certain. V gave up 5 bases and J gave up 7 bases, with 15 bases separating them. There are 13 residues in the CDR3. The germline V gene has CDR1 MNHEY and CDR2 SMNVEV (reference sequence). In nucleotides, the CDR3 is TGTGCCAGCAGTAGACTCATAGGGTGGGAGCAGTACTTC. This gives the protein CASSRLIGWEQYF.

The chain couples TRBV29-1 to TRBJ1-1; D is uncertain. The CDR3 totals 10 residues. The V gene lost 8 bases and the J gene lost 3 bases, with 7 bases spanning the gap. In germline, CDR1 is SQVTM, CDR2 ANQGSEA. Here the CDR3 reads CSTSDTEAFF. The CDR3 DNA reads as TGCAGCACATCGGACACTGAAGCTTTCTTT.

This chain uses TRBV11-2 with TRBJ2-1; maybe TRBD1 (6 bases). The CDR3 sequence is 16 residues long. In germline, CDR1 is SGHAT, CDR2 FQNNGV. V dropped 3 bases and J dropped 5 bases, with 17 bases sitting between them. CDR3 coding DNA: TGTGCCAGCAGCTTTACCCGCAGGGGCTTCGACAATGAGCAGTTCTTC. As protein: CASSFTRRGFDNEQFF. The full variable domain, rest sourced from reference TRBV11-2 and TRBJ2-1, is EAGVAQSPRYKIIEKRQSVAFWCNPISGHATLYWYQQILGQGPKLLIQFQNNGVVDDSQLPKDRFSAERLKGVDSTLKIQPAKLEDSAVYLCASSFTRRGFDNEQFFGPGTRLTVL.

This chain links TRBV29-1 with TRBJ1-2; D is unclear. The CDR3 runs 11 residues. The germline V gene has CDR1 SQVTM and CDR2 ANQGSEA. V was pared by 1 base and J by 6 bases, with 6 bases between. The CDR3 protein is CSVEGVHGYTF. The CDR3 coding sequence is TGCAGCGTTGAAGGGGTTCATGGCTACACCTTC.

This sequence joins TRBV5-1 and TRBJ2-1; 14 bases are a match to TRBD2. The CDR3 extends over 19 amino acids. From germline, CDR1 is SGHRS and CDR2 YFSETQ. Trimming removed 4 bases from V and 1 base from J; junction bases left unmatched: 10. This CDR3 is CASSPRLAGGRLSYNEQFF. CDR3 DNA sequence: TGCGCCAGCAGCCCCCGACTAGCGGGGGGGCGGTTGTCCTACAATGAGCAGTTCTTC. The variable domain in full, with the rest retrieved from reference TRBV5-1 and TRBJ2-1, is KAGVTQTPRYLIKTRGQQVTLSCSPISGHRSVSWYQQTPGQGLQFLFEYFSETQRNKGNFPGRFSGRQFSNSRSEMNVSTLELGDSALYLCASSPRLAGGRLSYNEQFFGPGTRLTVL.

The V and J genes are TRBV9 and TRBJ1-1; D possibly corresponds to TRBD1 (5 bases). The CDR3 spans 14 residues. In germline, CDR1 is SGDLS, CDR2 YYNGEE. The V gene lost 5 bases and the J gene lost 0 bases, with 11 bases spanning the gap. The DNA of the CDR3 is TGTGCCAGCAGTACGGGACGACTGAACACTGAAGCTTTCTTT. It translates to CASSTGRLNTEAFF. The complete variable domain, with remaining parts taken from reference TRBV9 and TRBJ1-1, reads DSGVTQTPKHLITATGQRVTLRCSPRSGDLSVYWYQQSLDQGLQFLIQYYNGEERAKGNILERFSAQQFPDLHSELNLSSLELGDSALYFCASSTGRLNTEAFFGQGTRLTVV.

The genes are TRBV7-6 and TRBJ1-5, with 9 positions matching TRBD1. V was clipped by 5 bases and J by 3 bases; unmatched bases: 5. Germline V gene data show CDR1 as SGHVS and CDR2 as FNYEAQ. This CDR3 has 15 residues. CDR3 DNA: TGTGCCAGCAGCCCTGGACAGGGGCTCAATCAGCCCCAGCATTTT. The encoded protein is CASSPGQGLNQPQHF.

The chain has TRBV11-2 and TRBJ2-7; 8 bases agree with TRBD1. Germline V gives CDR1 SGHAT, CDR2 FQNNGV. J was trimmed by 8 bases and V by 5 bases; bases with no gene match: 8. This CDR3 contains 13 residues. The CDR3 sequence is CASSPGTGKKQYF. The CDR3 region has the DNA TGTGCCAGCAGCCCAGGGACAGGAAAAAAGCAGTACTTC.

The V and J genes are TRBV27 and TRBJ2-7, with TRBD2 identical over 7 bases. The CDR3 is 15 residues long. CDR1 MNHEY and CDR2 SMNVEV come from the germline V gene (reference sequence). The ends lost 4 bases at V and 2 bases at J; junction bases unmatched: 8. CDR3 residues: CASSWRGSGTYEQYF. Here the CDR3 DNA reads TGTGCCAGCAGTTGGCGGGGGTCCGGGACCTACGAGCAGTACTTC.

The chain has TRBV4-2 and TRBJ1-3; D uncertain. Trimming removed 1 base from V and 5 bases from J, with 3 bases in between. Germline assignment: CDR1 LGHNA and CDR2 YNFKEQ. The CDR3 covers 12 residues. The CDR3 region is CASSQVRNTIYF. The CDR3 nucleotides read TGTGCCAGCAGCCAAGTCAGAAACACCATATATTTT.

This chain joins TRBV5-7 and TRBJ2-1; 9 nucleotides match TRBD2. TRBV5-7 is placed among ORFs of uncertain function. The V and J ends lost 4 bases and 5 bases, in that order; junction bases with no gene match: 7. The CDR3 is made up of 15 amino acids. The CDR3 here is CASSRQGLAHNEQFF. CDR3 sequence (DNA): TGTGCCAGCAGCAGGCAGGGACTAGCCCACAATGAGCAGTTCTTC.

V is TRBV7-2 and J is TRBJ2-3, with D unresolved. The CDR3 covers 12 residues. The germline V and J ends were trimmed by 3 bases and 5 bases, with 6 bases remaining between them. Looked up from germline, CDR1 is SGHTA and CDR2 is FQGNSA. In nucleotides, the CDR3 is TGTGCCAGCAGCTTCAACAAAGATACGCAGTATTTT. As protein: CASSFNKDTQYF.

The V and J genes are TRBV10-3 and TRBJ2-7; D is uncertain. The length of the CDR3 is 12 residues. V was clipped by 3 bases and J by 6 bases, with 9 bases between them. Germline V gene sequence: CDR1 ENHRY, CDR2 SYGVKD. The CDR3 here is CAISDQLIEQYF. In nucleotides, the CDR3 is TGTGCCATCAGTGACCAGCTAATCGAGCAGTACTTC.